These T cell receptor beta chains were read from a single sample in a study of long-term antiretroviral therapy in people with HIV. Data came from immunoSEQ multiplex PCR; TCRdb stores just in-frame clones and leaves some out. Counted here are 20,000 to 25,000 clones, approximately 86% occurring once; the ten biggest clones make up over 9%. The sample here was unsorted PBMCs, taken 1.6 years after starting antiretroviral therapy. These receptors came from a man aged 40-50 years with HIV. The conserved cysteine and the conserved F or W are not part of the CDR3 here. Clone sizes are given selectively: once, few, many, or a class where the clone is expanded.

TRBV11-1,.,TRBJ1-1,ASSLMGDKEEAF
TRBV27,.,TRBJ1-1,ASSWDRGNTEAF
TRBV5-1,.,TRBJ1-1,ASSNFNAGDEAF
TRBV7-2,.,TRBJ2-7,ASSSTSGVTYEQY
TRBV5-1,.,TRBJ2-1,ASSLTGQVTNEQF
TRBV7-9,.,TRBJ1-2,ASSLARSDSFNYGYT
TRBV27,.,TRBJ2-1,ASSLGLAPYNEQF
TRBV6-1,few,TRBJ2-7,AIREYEQY
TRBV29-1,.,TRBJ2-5,SVGQETQY
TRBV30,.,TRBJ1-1,AWSTNDRTEAF
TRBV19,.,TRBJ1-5,ASSLAAYSNQPQH
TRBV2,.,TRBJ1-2,ASSDFRDTFFYGYT
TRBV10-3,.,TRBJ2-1,AISEWASGGYNEQF
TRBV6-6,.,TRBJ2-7,ASSYSREEQY
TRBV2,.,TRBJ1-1,ASSARTRTEAF
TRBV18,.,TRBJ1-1,ASSPEVTVGEAF
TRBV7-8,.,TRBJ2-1,ASSYPQFGGVSYNEQF
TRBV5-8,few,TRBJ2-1,ASSFEGTTYNEQF
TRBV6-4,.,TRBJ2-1,ASSGPGTRGHNEQF
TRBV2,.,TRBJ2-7,ASRETGSSYEQY
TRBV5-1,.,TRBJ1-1,ASSFGDGVNTEAF
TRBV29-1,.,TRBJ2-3,SVEGPGLHTDTQY
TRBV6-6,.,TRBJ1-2,ASSSGLPLGGYT
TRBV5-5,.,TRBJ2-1,ASSLAYGESYNEQF
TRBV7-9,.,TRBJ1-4,ASSLGLAGPSTNEKLF